Listed below are T cell receptor beta chains from one sample, sequenced in a study of cytomegalovirus exposure and HLA in healthy donors. Assay used: immunoSEQ multiplex PCR; TCRdb lists only in-frame clones, some missing. The top ten clones hold 20% to 25% of a sample with nearly 80,000 clones, over 70% of them seen once. The sample taken for sequencing was PBMCs. The receptors derive from a woman between 40 and 55 years old in good health and CMV-seropositive. Both conserved end residues are part of each CDR3. D genes are given only for firm matches. A clone size is listed for some rows: how often the clone was seen (once, few, many), or a class if it is expanded.

>TRBJ1-2|TRBV9|once|-
TGTGCCAGCAGCGTAGACGCAGGGCCATATGGCTACACCTTC
CASSVDAGPYGYTF
>TRBJ2-1|TRBV28|-|-
TGTGCCAGCAGCATAGACCGGGTTGTACGCCTCAATGAGCAGTTCTTC
CASSIDRVVRLNEQFF
>TRBJ1-1|TRBV6-1|few|-
TGTGCCAGCATCTACGGGAACACTGAAGCTTTCTTT
CASIYGNTEAFF
>TRBJ2-2|TRBV6-1|few|-
TGTGCCAGCAGTGGTTTGTCTTCTAGCACCGGGGAGCTGTTTTTT
CASSGLSSSTGELFF
>TRBJ1-2|TRBV2|once|-
TGTGCCAGCCCCGCATATGGCCGTCCCTATGGCTACACCTTC
CASPAYGRPYGYTF
>TRBJ1-1|TRBV6-6|-|TRBD1
TGTGCCAGCAGCACACTCGGGACAGGGGTCAACACTGAAGCTTTCTTT
CASSTLGTGVNTEAFF
>TRBJ2-5|TRBV15|-|TRBD1
TGTGCCACCAGCAGAGGTGGCCCCTCCGGACAGGTGGAGACCCAGTACTTC
CATSRGGPSGQVETQYF
>TRBJ1-1|TRBV30|-|-
TGTGCCTGGAGTGTCAGGGCGGGAGACACTGAAGCTTTCTTT
CAWSVRAGDTEAFF
>TRBJ1-1|TRBV19|few|-
TGTGCCAGTAGTCCACAGCTCAACACTGAAGCTTTCTTT
CASSPQLNTEAFF
>TRBJ2-3|TRBV13|-|-
TGTGCCAGCAGCTTAGGTAGGGGCCGTAGCACAGATACGCAGTATTTT
CASSLGRGRSTDTQYF
>TRBJ2-4|TRBV6-1|-|TRBD2
TGTGCCAGCAGTGAGAGACTAGCGGGGGGGCCAAGTTTTAGCATTCAGTACTTC
CASSERLAGGPSFSIQYF
>TRBJ2-7|TRBV7-8|-|TRBD2
TGTGCCAGCAGCTTACTAGCGGGAGGTTACGAGCAGTACTTC
CASSLLAGGYEQYF